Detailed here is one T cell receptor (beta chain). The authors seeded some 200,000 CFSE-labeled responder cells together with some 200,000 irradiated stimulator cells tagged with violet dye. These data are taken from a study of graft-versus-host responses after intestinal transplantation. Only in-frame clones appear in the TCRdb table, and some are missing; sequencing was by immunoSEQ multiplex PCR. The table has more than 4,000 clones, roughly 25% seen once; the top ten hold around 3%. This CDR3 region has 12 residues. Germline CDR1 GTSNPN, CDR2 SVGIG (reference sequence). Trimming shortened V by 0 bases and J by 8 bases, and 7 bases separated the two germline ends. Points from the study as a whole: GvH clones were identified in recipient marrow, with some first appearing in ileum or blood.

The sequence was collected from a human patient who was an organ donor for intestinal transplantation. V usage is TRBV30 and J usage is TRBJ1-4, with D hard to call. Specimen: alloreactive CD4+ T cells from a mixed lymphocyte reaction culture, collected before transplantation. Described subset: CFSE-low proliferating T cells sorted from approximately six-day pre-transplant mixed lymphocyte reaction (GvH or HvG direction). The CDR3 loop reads CAWSVLGEKLFF. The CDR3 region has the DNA TGTGCCTGGAGTGTATTGGGCGAAAAACTGTTTTTT.